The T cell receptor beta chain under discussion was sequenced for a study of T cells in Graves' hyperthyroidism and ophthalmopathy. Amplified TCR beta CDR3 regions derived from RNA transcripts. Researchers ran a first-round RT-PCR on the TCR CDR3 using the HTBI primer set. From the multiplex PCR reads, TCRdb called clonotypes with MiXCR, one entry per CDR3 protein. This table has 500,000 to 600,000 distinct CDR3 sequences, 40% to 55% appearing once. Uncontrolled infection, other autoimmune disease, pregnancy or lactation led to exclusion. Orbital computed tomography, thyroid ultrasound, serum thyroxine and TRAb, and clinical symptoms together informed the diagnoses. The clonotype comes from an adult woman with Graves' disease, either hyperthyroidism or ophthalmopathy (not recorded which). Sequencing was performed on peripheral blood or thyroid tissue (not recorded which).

DNA for the CDR3: TGTGCCAGCGGCCGGACAGCGCTTACCTACGAGCAGTACTTC. Residues: CASGRTALTYEQYF. This rearrangement joins TRBV28 to TRBJ2-7; possibly TRBD1 for D (6 bases). The V end was cut by 8 bases, the J end by 2 bases, with 16 bases between. The CDR3 extends over 14 amino acids. Germline V gene data show CDR1 as MDHEN and CDR2 as SYDVKM.